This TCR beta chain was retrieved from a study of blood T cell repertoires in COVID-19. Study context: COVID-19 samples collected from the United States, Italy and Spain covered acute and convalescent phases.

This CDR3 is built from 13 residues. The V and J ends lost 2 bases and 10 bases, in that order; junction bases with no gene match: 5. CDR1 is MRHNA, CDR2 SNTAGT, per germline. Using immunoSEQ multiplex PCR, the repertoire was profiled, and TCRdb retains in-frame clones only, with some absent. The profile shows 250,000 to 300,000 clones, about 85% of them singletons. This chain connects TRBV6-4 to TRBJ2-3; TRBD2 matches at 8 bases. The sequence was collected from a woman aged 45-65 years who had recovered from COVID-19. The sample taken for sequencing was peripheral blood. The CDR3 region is CASSDERGSPQYF. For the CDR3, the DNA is TGTGCCAGCAGTGACGAGCGGGGGTCGCCGCAGTATTTT.